The 6 T cell receptor beta chains below were found in one sample sequenced in a study of identical twins. Each CDR3 protein gets one entry after TCRdb re-called the 5' RACE reads with MiXCR. The data contain about 520,000 distinct CDR3 sequences, around 20% of them seen just once; the ten biggest clones take up around 0.9%. The same data also went into a second study, on T cells expressing NK-cell markers.

Sequencing was done on a sample of CD4+ T cells sorted from blood. The receptors here all came from a woman aged 18-30 years in good health.

There are a few counts of this clonotype. The rearrangement uses TRBV7-2 and TRBJ2-7; 11 nucleotides match TRBD2. Germline V gene sequence: CDR1 SGHTA, CDR2 FQGNSA. Trimming cost V 6 bases and J 7 bases; bases outside gene matches: 8. The CDR3 sequence is 14 residues long. Here the CDR3 DNA reads TGTGCCAGCAGGGGGACACTAGCGGGAGTTGAGCAGTACTTC. Translated: CASRGTLAGVEQYF.

The sample holds a few counts of this clonotype. This chain joins TRBV5-6 and TRBJ2-5; possibly TRBD2 for D (7 bases). V was shortened by 4 bases and J by 4 bases, with 20 bases between the two germline ends. This CDR3 is 16 amino acids long. Germline V CDR1 and CDR2: SGHDT, YYEEEE. In nucleotides, the CDR3 is TGTGCCAGCAGCCGGGGGGCAGTGGGTCCGGGAGAGACCCAGTACTTC. Protein: CASSRGAVGPGETQYF.

This clonotype was seen more than once but under ten times. J is TRBJ1-1 and V is TRBV12-3 or TRBV12-4; D might be TRBD1 (6 bases). The CDR3 is made up of 13 amino acids. Trimming pared 7 bases from V and 4 bases from J, leaving 13 bases between. CDR3 residues: CASNLNRATEAFF. CDR3 in DNA: TGTGCCAGCAATCTAAACAGGGCCACTGAAGCTTTCTTT.

This clonotype was seen more than once but under ten times. The chain employs TRBV5-1 and TRBJ1-1, with D perhaps TRBD1 (5 bases). This CDR3 has 15 residues. Per germline, CDR1 SGHRS and CDR2 YFSETQ. Trimming pared 4 bases from V and 1 base from J, leaving 14 bases between. CDR3 sequence: CASSAQGTGNTEAFF. Written as DNA, the CDR3 is TGCGCCAGCAGCGCCCAAGGGACGGGGAACACTGAAGCTTTCTTT.

V gene TRBV11-3 combines with J gene TRBJ2-5; D may be TRBD2 (6 bases). Per germline, CDR1 SGHNT and CDR2 YENEEA. This CDR3 is 15 amino acids long. Trimming removed 4 bases from V and 2 bases from J, with 14 bases in between. For the CDR3, the DNA is TGTGCCAGCAGCTCCCCTACTAGCAAACAAGAGACCCAGTACTTC. This sequence encodes CASSSPTSKQETQYF.

The chain links TRBV20-1 to TRBJ2-1; D not certain. Trimming pared 5 bases from V and 9 bases from J, leaving 14 bases between. Germline CDR1 and CDR2: DFQATT and SNEGSKA (reference sequence). The length of the CDR3 is 12 residues. In nucleotides, the CDR3 is TGCAGTGCTCCCATACCCCCCGGTGAGCAGTTCTTC. It translates to CSAPIPPGEQFF.